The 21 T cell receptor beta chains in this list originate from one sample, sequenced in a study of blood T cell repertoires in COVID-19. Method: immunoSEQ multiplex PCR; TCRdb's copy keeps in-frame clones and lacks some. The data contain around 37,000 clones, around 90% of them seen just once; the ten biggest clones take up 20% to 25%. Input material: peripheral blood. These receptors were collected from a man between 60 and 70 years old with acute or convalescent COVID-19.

The DNA of the CDR3 is TGCGCCAGCAGCCGCGGTAGAGGGACTGAAGCTTTCTTT. This sequence encodes CASSRGRGTEAFF. The J gene is TRBJ1-1, the V gene TRBV4-3; no definite D call. Germline lookup yields CDR1 LGHNA and CDR2 YSLEER. This CDR3 is built from 13 residues. Trimming left V 4 bases short and J 5 bases short, with 11 bases between.

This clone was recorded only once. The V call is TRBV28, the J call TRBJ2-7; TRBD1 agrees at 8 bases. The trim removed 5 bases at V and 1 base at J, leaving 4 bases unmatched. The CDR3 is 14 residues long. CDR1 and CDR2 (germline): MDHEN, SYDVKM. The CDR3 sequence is CASSPGDRSYEQYV. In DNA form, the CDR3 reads TGTGCCAGCAGTCCAGGGGACAGGTCCTACGAGCAGTACGTC.

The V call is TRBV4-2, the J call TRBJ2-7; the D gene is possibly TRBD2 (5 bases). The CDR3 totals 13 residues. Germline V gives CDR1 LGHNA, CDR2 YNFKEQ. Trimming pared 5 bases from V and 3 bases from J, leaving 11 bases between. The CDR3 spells CASSREPYYEQYF. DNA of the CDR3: TGTGCCAGCAGCAGGGAGCCCTACTACGAGCAGTACTTC.

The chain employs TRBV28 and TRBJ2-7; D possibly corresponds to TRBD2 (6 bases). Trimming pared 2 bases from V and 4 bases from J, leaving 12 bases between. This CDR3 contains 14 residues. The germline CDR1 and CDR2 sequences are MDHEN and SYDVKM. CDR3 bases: TGTGCCAGCAGTTTAGGGGGACTCATTTACGAGCAGTACTTC. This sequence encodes CASSLGGLIYEQYF.

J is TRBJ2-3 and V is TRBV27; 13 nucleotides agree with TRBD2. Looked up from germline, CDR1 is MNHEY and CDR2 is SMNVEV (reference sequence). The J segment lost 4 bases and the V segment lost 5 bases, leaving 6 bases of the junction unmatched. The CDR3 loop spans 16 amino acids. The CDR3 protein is CASSPWTSGSPDTQYF. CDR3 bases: TGTGCCAGCAGTCCCTGGACTAGCGGGAGTCCAGATACGCAGTATTTT.

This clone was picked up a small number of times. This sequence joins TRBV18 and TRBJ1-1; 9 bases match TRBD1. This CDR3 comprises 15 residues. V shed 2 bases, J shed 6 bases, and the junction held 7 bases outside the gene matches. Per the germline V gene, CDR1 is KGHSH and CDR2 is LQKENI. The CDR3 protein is CASSPGTGNGAEAFF. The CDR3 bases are TGTGCCAGCTCACCAGGGACAGGGAACGGCGCTGAAGCTTTCTTT. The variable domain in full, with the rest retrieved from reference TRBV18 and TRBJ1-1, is NAGVMQNPRHLVRRRGQEARLRCSPMKGHSHVYWYRQLPEEGLKFMVYLQKENIIDESGMPKERFSAEFPKEGPSILRIQQVVRGDSAAYFCASSPGTGNGAEAFFGQGTRLTVV.

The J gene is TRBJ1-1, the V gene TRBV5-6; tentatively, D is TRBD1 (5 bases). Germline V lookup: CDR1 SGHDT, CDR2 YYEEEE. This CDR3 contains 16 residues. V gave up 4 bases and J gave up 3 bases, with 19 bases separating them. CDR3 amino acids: CASSPRGSSGDTEAFF. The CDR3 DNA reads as TGTGCCAGCAGCCCCCGGGGAAGTTCGGGGGACACTGAAGCTTTCTTT. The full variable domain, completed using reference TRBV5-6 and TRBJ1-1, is DAGVTQSPTHLIKTRGQQVTLRCSPKSGHDTVSWYQQALGQGPQFIFQYYEEEERQRGNFPDRFSGHQFPNYSSELNVNALLLGDSALYLCASSPRGSSGDTEAFFGQGTRLTVV.

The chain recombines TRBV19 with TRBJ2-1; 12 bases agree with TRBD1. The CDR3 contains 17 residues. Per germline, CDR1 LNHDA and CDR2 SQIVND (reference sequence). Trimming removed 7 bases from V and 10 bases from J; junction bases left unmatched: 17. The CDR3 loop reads CASTLGGGTGGLSEQFF. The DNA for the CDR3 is TGTGCCAGTACCTTGGGCGGTGGGACAGGGGGCTTGTCCGAGCAGTTCTTC.

The CDR3 DNA follows: TGTGCCAGCAGCCAGGATAGGGACAGCTCCTACGAGCAGTACTTC. It yields the protein CASSQDRDSSYEQYF. The genes are TRBV4-2 and TRBJ2-7; 7 nucleotides align to TRBD1. Germline-derived CDR1 and CDR2 are LGHNA and YNFKEQ. Trimming took 3 bases from V and 0 from J; bases not matched to a gene: 5. The CDR3 covers 15 residues.

The CDR3 protein is CASSQGLAGGDNEQFF. The CDR3 DNA is TGTGCCAGCAGCCAGGGACTAGCGGGAGGTGACAATGAGCAGTTCTTC. The chain couples TRBV4-2 to TRBJ2-1; 15 bases map to TRBD2. Per germline, CDR1 LGHNA and CDR2 YNFKEQ. This CDR3 region has 16 residues. Unmatched junction bases numbered 2, after V lost 3 bases and J lost 5 bases.

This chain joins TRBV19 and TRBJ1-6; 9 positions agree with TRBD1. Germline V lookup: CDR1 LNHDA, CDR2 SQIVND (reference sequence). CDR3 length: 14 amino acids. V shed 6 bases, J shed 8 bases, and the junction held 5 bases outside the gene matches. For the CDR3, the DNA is TGTGCCAGTAGATACAGGGGGCCGGATTCACCCCTCCACTTT. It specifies CASRYRGPDSPLHF.

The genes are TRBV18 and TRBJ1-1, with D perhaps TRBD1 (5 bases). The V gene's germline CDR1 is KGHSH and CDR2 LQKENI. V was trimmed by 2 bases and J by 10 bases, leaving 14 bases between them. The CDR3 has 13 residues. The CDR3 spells CASSPGAGVGAFF. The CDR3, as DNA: TGTGCCAGCTCACCAGGGGCGGGGGTCGGAGCTTTCTTT.

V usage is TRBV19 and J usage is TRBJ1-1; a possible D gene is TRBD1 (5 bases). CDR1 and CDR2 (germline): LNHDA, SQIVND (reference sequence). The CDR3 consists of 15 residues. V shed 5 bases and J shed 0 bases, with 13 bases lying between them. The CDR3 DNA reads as TGTGCCAGTAGTCACAGGACACAGGTGAACACTGAAGCTTTCTTT. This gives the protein CASSHRTQVNTEAFF.

The CDR3 DNA sequence: TGTGCCAGCACCCGGGGCAGGGGTTTGGGTTCACCCCTCCACTTT. It encodes CASTRGRGLGSPLHF. V and J are TRBV27 and TRBJ1-6; tentative D call: TRBD1 (6 bases). This CDR3 spans 15 amino acids. Germline CDR1 reads MNHEY; CDR2 reads SMNVEV (reference sequence). V lost 7 bases, J lost 9 bases, and 19 bases lay in between.

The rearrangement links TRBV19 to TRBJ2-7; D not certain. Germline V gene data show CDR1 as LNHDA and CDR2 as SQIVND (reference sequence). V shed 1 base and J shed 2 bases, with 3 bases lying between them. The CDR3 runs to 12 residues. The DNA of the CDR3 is TGTGCCAGTAGTATAGGGCCCTACGAGCAGTACTTC. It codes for CASSIGPYEQYF.

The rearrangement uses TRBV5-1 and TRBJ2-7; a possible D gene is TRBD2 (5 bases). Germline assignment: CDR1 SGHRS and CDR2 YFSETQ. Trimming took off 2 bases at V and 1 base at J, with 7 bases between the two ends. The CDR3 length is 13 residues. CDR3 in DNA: TGCGCCAGCAGCTTTCCGGGATCCTACGAGCAGTACTTC. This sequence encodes CASSFPGSYEQYF.

The CDR3 region has the DNA TGTGCCAGCAGCTTGGGTGACTTCGTTTTTTCTGAAGCTTTCTTT. Translated: CASSLGDFVFSEAFF. The J gene is TRBJ1-1, the V gene TRBV5-5; D gene uncertain. Germline assignment: CDR1 SGHKS and CDR2 YYEKEE (reference sequence). Trimming left V 0 bases short and J 6 bases short, with 15 bases between. This CDR3 is 15 amino acids long.

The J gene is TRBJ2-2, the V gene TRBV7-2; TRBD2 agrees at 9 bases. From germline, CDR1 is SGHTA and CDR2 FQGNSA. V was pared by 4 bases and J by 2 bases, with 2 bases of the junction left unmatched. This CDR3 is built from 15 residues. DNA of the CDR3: TGTGCCAGCAGCTCGACTAGCGGCAACACCGGGGAGCTGTTTTTT. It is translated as CASSSTSGNTGELFF.

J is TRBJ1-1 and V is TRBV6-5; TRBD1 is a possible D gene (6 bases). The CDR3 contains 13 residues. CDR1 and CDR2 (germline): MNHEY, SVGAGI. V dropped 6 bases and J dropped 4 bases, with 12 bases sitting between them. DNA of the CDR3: TGTGCCAGCAGCAAACAGGGTAGCACTGAAGCTTTCTTT. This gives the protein CASSKQGSTEAFF.

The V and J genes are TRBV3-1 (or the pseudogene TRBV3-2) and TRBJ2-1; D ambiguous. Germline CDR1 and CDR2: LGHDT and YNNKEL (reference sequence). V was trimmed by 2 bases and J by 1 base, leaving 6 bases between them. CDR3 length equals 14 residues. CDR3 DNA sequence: TGTGCCAGCAGCCAATCCGGTTCCTACAATGAGCAGTTCTTC. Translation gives CASSQSGSYNEQFF.

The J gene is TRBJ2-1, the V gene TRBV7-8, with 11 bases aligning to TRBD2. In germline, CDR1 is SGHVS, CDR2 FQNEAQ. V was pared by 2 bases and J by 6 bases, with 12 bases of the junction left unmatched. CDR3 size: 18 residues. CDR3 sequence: CASSLSFASGRLGNEQFF. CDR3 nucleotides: TGTGCCAGCAGCTTATCGTTCGCTAGCGGGAGGTTAGGCAATGAGCAGTTCTTC.